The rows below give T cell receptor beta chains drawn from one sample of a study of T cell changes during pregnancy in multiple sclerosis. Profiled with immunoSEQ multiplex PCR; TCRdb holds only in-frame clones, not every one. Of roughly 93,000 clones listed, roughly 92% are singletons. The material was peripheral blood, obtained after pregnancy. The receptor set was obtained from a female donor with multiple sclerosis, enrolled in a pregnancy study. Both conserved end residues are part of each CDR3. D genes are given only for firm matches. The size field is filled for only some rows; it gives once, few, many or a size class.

CSVGIGGEGTEAFF | TGCAGCGTTGGGATCGGGGGGGAGGGCACTGAAGCTTTCTTT | TRBJ1-1 | . | TRBV29-1 | .
CATSRVPGGAGIGGETQYF | TGTGCCACCAGCAGAGTGCCAGGGGGCGCGGGGATTGGAGGGGAGACCCAGTACTTC | TRBJ2-5 | . | TRBV15 | TRBD1
CASSLAYPTALEAFF | TGCGCCAGCAGCTTGGCTTACCCTACAGCCCTCGAAGCTTTCTTT | TRBJ1-1 | . | TRBV5-1 | .
CASSAWGGHTEAFF | TGTGCCAGCAGCGCCTGGGGGGGGCACACTGAAGCTTTCTTT | TRBJ1-1 | . | TRBV7-2 | .
CSVEPSGGSTDTQYF | TGCAGCGTTGAGCCCTCAGGGGGTAGCACAGATACGCAGTATTTT | TRBJ2-3 | . | TRBV29-1 | TRBD1
CAWSVSEKLFF | TGTGCCTGGAGTGTAAGCGAAAAACTGTTTTTT | TRBJ1-4 | . | TRBV30 | .
CASSLAVAVDTGELFF | TGTGCCAGCAGCTTGGCCGTAGCGGTGGACACCGGGGAGCTGTTTTTT | TRBJ2-2 | . | TRBV5-4 | .
CASSLLAGEDTQYF | TGTGCCAGCAGCCTACTAGCGGGAGAAGATACGCAGTATTTT | TRBJ2-3 | . | TRBV7-9 | TRBD2
CASSERRQGKGGYTF | TGTGCCAGCAGTGAAAGGCGACAGGGGAAAGGCGGCTACACCTTC | TRBJ1-2 | . | TRBV2 | TRBD1
CASSLGQSTNEKLFF | TGCGCCAGCAGCTTAGGACAGTCAACTAATGAAAAACTGTTTTTT | TRBJ1-4 | . | TRBV5-1 | .
CAWMVSSGNTIYF | TGTGCCTGGATGGTGAGCTCTGGAAACACCATATATTTT | TRBJ1-3 | few | TRBV30 | .
CASSPREAETGELFF | TGTGCCAGCTCACCCCGTGAGGCAGAAACCGGGGAGCTGTTTTTT | TRBJ2-2 | . | TRBV18 | .
CASSPPAGGGNEQYF | TGTGCCAGCTCACCCCCAGCGGGAGGAGGCAACGAGCAGTACTTC | TRBJ2-7 | . | TRBV18 | TRBD2
CASSSRGQGEKLFF | TGTGCCAGCAGCTCACGGGGACAGGGCGAAAAACTGTTTTTT | TRBJ1-4 | . | TRBV7-8 | TRBD1
CASSLSSGELYTGELFF | TGTGCCAGCAGCCTATCGTCAGGGGAGCTTTACACCGGGGAGCTGTTTTTT | TRBJ2-2 | . | TRBV11-2 | .
CAWGSQGATEAFF | TGTGCCTGGGGATCACAGGGGGCGACTGAAGCTTTCTTT | TRBJ1-1 | . | TRBV30 | TRBD1
CASSSPGQVYEQYF | TGTGCCAGCAGCTCCCCGGGACAGGTATACGAGCAGTACTTC | TRBJ2-7 | . | TRBV7-9 | TRBD1
CASSYSGTGEAFF | TGTGCCAGCAGTTACTCGGGTACGGGGGAAGCTTTCTTT | TRBJ1-1 | . | TRBV6-5 | .
CASSPPLGTARQYF | TGTGCCAGCAGCCCACCCCTAGGGACAGCCAGACAGTACTTC | TRBJ2-7 | once | TRBV9 | TRBD1
CASSLSRFYEQYF | TGCGCCAGCAGCTTGTCCAGGTTCTACGAGCAGTACTTC | TRBJ2-7 | . | TRBV5-1 | .
CASSLVSAETQYF | TGCGCCAGCAGCTTGGTATCTGCGGAGACCCAGTACTTC | TRBJ2-5 | . | TRBV5-1 | .
CASSTPPHRAGAFF | TGTGCCAGTAGTACCCCTCCGCACAGGGCGGGAGCTTTCTTT | TRBJ1-1 | . | TRBV19 | .
CALGVSHTGDSYNEQFF | TGTGCTCTAGGGGTATCTCACACAGGGGATTCCTACAATGAGCAGTTCTTC | TRBJ2-1 | . | TRBV30 | TRBD1
CASSDLGGQQETQYF | TGTGCCAGTAGTGACCTCGGGGGGCAACAAGAGACCCAGTACTTC | TRBJ2-5 | . | TRBV19 | .
CASSDGSLNTDTQYF | TGTGCCAGCAGTGACGGGAGTCTGAACACAGATACGCAGTATTTT | TRBJ2-3 | . | TRBV6-1 | .
CASRSGASNTGELFF | TGTGCCAGCAGATCAGGGGCTTCGAACACCGGGGAGCTGTTTTTT | TRBJ2-2 | . | TRBV6-5 | .
CATTRSGANVLTF | TGTGCCACGACACGCTCTGGGGCCAACGTCCTGACTTTC | TRBJ2-6 | . | TRBV6-1 | .
CASTLSGTGRTEAFF | TGTGCCAGCACCCTGTCCGGGACAGGGCGCACTGAAGCTTTCTTT | TRBJ1-1 | . | TRBV6-6 | TRBD1
CASMTVSHTIYF | TGTGCCAGCATGACAGTCAGTCACACCATATATTTT | TRBJ1-3 | . | TRBV6-5 | .
CATSREKSGHERSYTF | TGTGCCACCAGCAGAGAAAAGTCCGGACATGAGAGGAGCTACACCTTC | TRBJ1-2 | . | TRBV15 | .
CASSLRQGAPGGELFF | TGTGCCAGCTCACTAAGACAGGGGGCGCCCGGAGGGGAGCTGTTTTTT | TRBJ2-2 | . | TRBV18 | TRBD1
CASSGGTGPTEAFF | TGTGCCAGTAGTGGAGGGACAGGGCCCACTGAAGCTTTCTTT | TRBJ1-1 | . | TRBV19 | TRBD1
CASSATSFTQYF | TGTGCCAGCAGCGCCACTAGTTTTACGCAGTATTTT | TRBJ2-3 | . | TRBV9 | .
CASSVGQDGNTIYF | TGTGCCAGCAGCGTAGGGCAGGATGGAAACACCATATATTTT | TRBJ1-3 | . | TRBV9 | .
CASSPQGFGSGGHQETQYF | TGTGCCAGCAGCCCACAAGGGTTTGGGAGCGGGGGACATCAAGAGACCCAGTACTTC | TRBJ2-5 | . | TRBV7-7 | TRBD2
CASSLDRTVYEQYF | TGCGCCAGCAGCTTAGACAGGACTGTCTACGAGCAGTACTTC | TRBJ2-7 | once | TRBV5-1 | .
CASARTSWGDTQYF | TGTGCCAGCGCAAGGACTAGCTGGGGGGATACGCAGTATTTT | TRBJ2-3 | . | TRBV13 | TRBD2
CASSLANPLQGQGGQGYTF | TGTGCCAGCAGCTTAGCAAACCCCTTACAAGGACAGGGAGGCCAGGGCTACACCTTC | TRBJ1-2 | once | TRBV7-9 | TRBD1
CASSANPPSGRETQYF | TGTGCCAGCAGTGCAAATCCCCCTAGCGGGCGCGAGACCCAGTACTTC | TRBJ2-5 | . | TRBV28 | TRBD2
CASSLGGGYTF | TGTGCCAGCAGCCTCGGGGGTGGCTACACCTTC | TRBJ1-2 | . | TRBV9 | .
CASSQPDGLATNNEQFF | TGTGCCAGCAGCCAACCCGACGGACTAGCGACAAACAATGAGCAGTTCTTC | TRBJ2-1 | . | TRBV4-2 | TRBD2
CASSLEAASSGNTIYF | TGTGCCAGCAGCTTAGAAGCAGCGAGCTCTGGAAACACCATATATTTT | TRBJ1-3 | . | TRBV11-2 | .